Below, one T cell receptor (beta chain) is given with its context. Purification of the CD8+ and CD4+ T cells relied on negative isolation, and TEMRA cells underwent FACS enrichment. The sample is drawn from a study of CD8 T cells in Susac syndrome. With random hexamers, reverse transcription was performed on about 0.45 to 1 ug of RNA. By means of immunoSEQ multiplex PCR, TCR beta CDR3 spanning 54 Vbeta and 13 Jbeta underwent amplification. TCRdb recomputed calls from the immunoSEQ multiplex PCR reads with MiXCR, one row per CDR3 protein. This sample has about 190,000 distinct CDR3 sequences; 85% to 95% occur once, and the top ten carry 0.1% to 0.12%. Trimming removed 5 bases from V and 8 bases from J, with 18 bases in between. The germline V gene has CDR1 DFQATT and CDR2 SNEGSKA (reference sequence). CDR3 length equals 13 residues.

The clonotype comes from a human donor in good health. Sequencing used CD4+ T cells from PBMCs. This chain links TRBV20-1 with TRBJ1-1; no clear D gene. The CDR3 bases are TGCAGTGCTCCCCGCTCGCGAGAGTCAGAAGCTTTCTTT. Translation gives CSAPRSRESEAFF.